This T cell receptor beta chain was recorded in a study of blood T cell repertoires in COVID-19. Germline V gene sequence: CDR1 LNHNV, CDR2 YYDKDF (reference sequence). This CDR3 region has 17 residues. V was trimmed by 0 bases and J by 7 bases, leaving 22 bases between them. Under the authors' procedure: The assay estimated nucleated cells by amplifying reference gene primers. Profiling relied on immunoSEQ multiplex PCR, and the TCRdb table lists in-frame clones only, not all of them. That table furnishes V, J and clone size, whereas the DNA furnished D and trimming. Among 75,000 to 90,000 clones listed, about 82% were seen once.

The receptor was derived from a man between 45 and 60 years old with active COVID-19. The rearrangement links TRBV15 to TRBJ2-7; possible D gene TRBD1, 6 bases. What was sequenced was peripheral blood. CDR3: CATSRENLGGRGGEQYF. For the CDR3, the DNA is TGTGCCACCAGCAGAGAGAATTTAGGGGGACGCGGTGGAGAGCAGTACTTC.